One and the same sample provided the 2 T cell receptor beta chains below, sequenced in a study of OX40 agonist ivuxolimab in advanced cancers. Repertoires were generated with immunoSEQ multiplex PCR, while TCRdb's copy carries only in-frame clones and drops some. The sample includes about 21,000 clones, 70% to 85% of them seen just once. Sequencing used CD4+ or CD8+ T cells sorted from blood, obtained in a trial of the OX40 agonist ivuxolimab. Receptor source: an adult with an advanced solid tumor such as melanoma, head and neck, liver or kidney cancer.

The genes are TRBV7-3 and TRBJ1-1; TRBD1 is a possible D gene (5 bases). Germline lookup yields CDR1 SGHTA and CDR2 FQGTGA. This CDR3 spans 14 amino acids. V lost 2 bases, J lost 1 base, and 8 bases lay in between. The CDR3 DNA is TGTGCCAGCAGCTTAGGGGCAGCGAACACTGAAGCTTTCTTT. Protein sequence: CASSLGAANTEAFF.

V is TRBV9 and J is TRBJ2-1, with D possibly matching TRBD2 (6 bases). Trimming pared 3 bases from V and 4 bases from J, leaving 11 bases between. CDR1 SGDLS and CDR2 YYNGEE come from the germline V gene. This CDR3 comprises 14 residues. CDR3 protein: CASSAGGGYNEQFF. The DNA for the CDR3 is TGTGCCAGCAGCGCCGGTGGGGGGTACAATGAGCAGTTCTTC.